What follows are 9 T cell receptor beta chains derived from one specimen sequenced in a study of T cell changes during pregnancy in multiple sclerosis. Method: immunoSEQ multiplex PCR; TCRdb's copy keeps in-frame clones and lacks some. The sample carries roughly 110,000 clones, about 90% recorded once. The sample consisted of peripheral blood, taken in the third trimester of pregnancy. Every receptor here comes from a female donor in good health, enrolled as a control in a pregnancy study.

The chain recombines TRBV5-1 with TRBJ2-3; D unresolved. The V gene's germline CDR1 is SGHRS and CDR2 YFSETQ. V was cut by 0 bases and J by 5 bases, with 10 bases left in between. The CDR3 extends over 14 amino acids. The CDR3 protein is CASSLGQNGDTQYF. The DNA of the CDR3 is TGCGCCAGCAGCTTGGGCCAAAACGGAGATACGCAGTATTTT. Supplemented by reference TRBV5-1 and TRBJ2-3, the full variable domain reads KAGVTQTPRYLIKTRGQQVTLSCSPISGHRSVSWYQQTPGQGLQFLFEYFSETQRNKGNFPGRFSGRQFSNSRSEMNVSTLELGDSALYLCASSLGQNGDTQYFGPGTRLTVL.

The V and J genes are TRBV5-1 and TRBJ2-3, with unresolved D. Germline V lookup: CDR1 SGHRS, CDR2 YFSETQ. The CDR3 has 14 amino acids. V was pared by 3 bases and J by 1 base, with 9 bases between. The DNA for the CDR3 is TGCGCCAGCAGCTCACCCGAGGGCACAGATACGCAGTATTTT. This sequence encodes CASSSPEGTDTQYF. Based on the CDR3 plus reference TRBV5-1 and TRBJ2-3, the full variable domain is KAGVTQTPRYLIKTRGQQVTLSCSPISGHRSVSWYQQTPGQGLQFLFEYFSETQRNKGNFPGRFSGRQFSNSRSEMNVSTLELGDSALYLCASSSPEGTDTQYFGPGTRLTVL.

This rearrangement joins TRBV7-2 to TRBJ1-2, with 8 bases lining up with TRBD1. From germline, CDR1 is SGHTA and CDR2 FQGNSA. J lost 7 bases, V lost 1 base, and 5 bases had no gene match. The CDR3 is 14 amino acids. Here the CDR3 reads CASSLDRGELGYTF. CDR3 sequence (DNA): TGTGCCAGCAGCTTAGACAGGGGGGAGCTTGGCTACACCTTC.

The rearrangement joins TRBV14 to TRBJ2-3; 10 bases are shared with TRBD2. V gave up 1 base and J gave up 9 bases; unmatched junction bases: 7. This CDR3 spans 15 amino acids. Germline V gene lookup returns CDR1 SGHDN and CDR2 FVKESK. The CDR3: CASSQVGLAEVTQYF. The CDR3 DNA is TGTGCCAGCAGCCAAGTCGGACTAGCGGAGGTGACGCAGTATTTT.

The chain carries TRBV2 and TRBJ2-1, with TRBD2 matching over 9 bases. This CDR3 region has 17 residues. The V segment lost 3 bases and the J segment 4 bases; nucleotides outside the gene matches: 10. The germline V gene has CDR1 SNHLY and CDR2 FYNNEI. The CDR3 DNA follows: TGTGCCAGCAGTGACGGGTTTAGCGGGGGAAAGTACAATGAGCAGTTCTTC. This translates into CASSDGFSGGKYNEQFF.

The J gene is TRBJ1-3, the V gene TRBV6-1, with unresolved D. The germline V gene has CDR1 MNHNS and CDR2 SASEGT. CDR3 length equals 12 residues. The V end was cut by 4 bases, the J end by 3 bases, with 4 bases between. In DNA form, the CDR3 reads TGTGCCAGCAGTGTTAGTGGAAACACCATATATTTT. It specifies CASSVSGNTIYF.

The chain combines TRBV12-5 with TRBJ2-2, with 8 nucleotides matching TRBD1. CDR1 and CDR2 (germline): LGHNT, FRNRAP. This CDR3 region has 15 residues. V gave up 3 bases and J gave up 3 bases; unmatched junction bases: 3. The CDR3 spells CASGFAGQDTGELFF. The CDR3 region has the DNA TGTGCTAGTGGTTTTGCGGGACAGGACACCGGGGAGCTGTTTTTT.

The CDR3 sequence is CASSVIAETGELFF. DNA of the CDR3: TGTGCCAGCAGCGTAATTGCCGAGACCGGGGAGCTGTTTTTT. The chain is built from TRBV9 and TRBJ2-2, with unresolved D. Germline V lookup: CDR1 SGDLS, CDR2 YYNGEE. The CDR3 covers 14 residues. The ends were cut back, 1 base at V and 5 bases at J, with 9 bases in the middle.

The rearrangement joins TRBV20-1 to TRBJ1-1; TRBD1 is a possible D gene (6 bases). Trimming removed 6 bases from V and 5 bases from J, with 7 bases in between. CDR1 is DFQATT and CDR2 is SNEGSKA in the germline V gene (reference sequence). The length of the CDR3 is 10 residues. For the CDR3, the DNA is TGCAGTGCCCAGGGGACTGAAGCTTTCTTT. Translation: CSAQGTEAFF.